Described below is a single T cell receptor (beta chain) sequence and its context. Trimming cost V 6 bases and J 3 bases, with 12 bases left between them. The length of the CDR3 is 13 residues. Germline V gene data show CDR1 as SGHRS and CDR2 as YFSETQ. Clones were sequenced by immunoSEQ multiplex PCR, and TCRdb holds only the in-frame ones, with some missing. Of about 150,000 clones in the sample, 90% are singletons; the top ten hold less than 3.5%. The data were taken from a study of T cell responses to AZD1222 COVID-19 vaccine. The TCR originated in an adult who received the AZD1222 COVID-19 vaccine. The chain combines TRBV5-1 with TRBJ1-1; perhaps TRBD1 as D (6 bases). The sample here was peripheral blood, taken 28 days after the second AZD1222 dose. CDR3 coding DNA: TGCGCCAGCACCTTAGGGGGGGACACTGAAGCTTTCTTT. The encoded protein is CASTLGGDTEAFF.